One and the same sample provided the 30 T cell receptor beta chains below, sequenced in a study of blood T cell repertoires in COVID-19. This table comes from immunoSEQ multiplex PCR, and its TCRdb copy is limited to in-frame clones, with some not included. The profile shows 150,000 to 200,000 clones, 80% of them singletons. The sequenced material came from PBMCs or T cells enriched from blood (not recorded which). The receptor source for this set is a woman aged 55-75 years who had recovered from COVID-19.

The gene calls are TRBV7-2 and TRBJ2-7; 8 nucleotides match TRBD1. Germline V gene lookup returns CDR1 SGHTA and CDR2 FQGNSA. The CDR3 spans 13 residues. V shed 5 bases and J 2 bases; nucleotides not matched to a gene: 2. The CDR3 DNA follows: TGTGCCAGCAGCGGGGGACAGGCCTACGAGCAGTACTTC. Translation gives CASSGGQAYEQYF.

A single count supports this clone. This rearrangement joins TRBV29-1 to TRBJ1-4; possible D gene TRBD1, 5 bases. Looked up from germline, CDR1 is SQVTM and CDR2 is ANQGSEA. There are 14 residues in the CDR3. The germline V and J ends were trimmed by 7 bases and 10 bases, with 22 bases remaining between them. Here the CDR3 reads CSAKSGGSEGKLFF. CDR3 nucleotides: TGCAGCGCAAAGTCCGGGGGTAGTGAGGGAAAACTGTTTTTT.

The chain recombines TRBV2 with TRBJ1-2; 11 bases fit TRBD1. With V trimmed by 6 bases and J by 4 bases, 4 bases remained unmatched. The CDR3 runs to 14 residues. Germline CDR1 is SNHLY and CDR2 is FYNNEI. CDR3 bases: TGTGCCAGCAGAACGGACAGGGGGCTCTATGGCTACACCTTC. This codes for CASRTDRGLYGYTF. Full variable domain (missing parts from reference TRBV2 and TRBJ1-2): EPEVTQTPSHQVTQMGQEVILRCVPISNHLYFYWYRQILGQKVEFLVSFYNNEISEKSEIFDDQFSVERPDGSNFTLKIRSTKLEDSAMYFCASRTDRGLYGYTFGSGTRLTVV.

Many counts were recorded for this clone. The V call is TRBV19, the J call TRBJ2-3; 8 nucleotides match TRBD1. The CDR3 runs to 16 residues. Germline V gene lookup returns CDR1 LNHDA and CDR2 SQIVND (reference sequence). Germline trimming cut 1 base from V and 5 bases from J; bases unmatched to any gene: 8. The CDR3 DNA reads TGTGCCAGTAGTATAGCGAGCGCAGGGGGCCTAGATACGCAGTATTTT. Amino acids: CASSIASAGGLDTQYF.

This sequence joins TRBV7-3 and TRBJ2-6; D might be TRBD2 (5 bases). This CDR3 region has 15 residues. The germline gives CDR1 SGHTA, CDR2 FQGTGA. V was shortened by 4 bases and J by 0 bases, with 7 bases between the two germline ends. The DNA of the CDR3 is TGTGCCAGCAGCTCAACTAGCTCTGGGGCCAACGTCCTGACTTTC. It encodes CASSSTSSGANVLTF.

The V call is TRBV11-3, the J call TRBJ2-3; the match to TRBD2 covers 12 bases. The CDR3 is 16 residues long. Germline V CDR1 and CDR2: SGHNT, YENEEA. J gave up 7 bases and V 5 bases, and 10 bases lay outside the gene matches. The CDR3 coding sequence is TGTGCCAGCAGCCCTAGCGGGGGGGCTATTGCGAATACGCAGTATTTT. Its protein is CASSPSGGAIANTQYF.

CDR3 protein: CASSPTGGFQEKLFF. For the CDR3, the DNA is TGTGCCAGCAGCCCTACAGGGGGCTTCCAAGAAAAACTGTTTTTT. The rearrangement joins TRBV14 to TRBJ1-4, with 9 bases fitting TRBD1. There are 15 residues in the CDR3. Germline V CDR1 and CDR2: SGHDN, FVKESK. The junction had 8 bases not matched to a gene; V was cut back by 4 bases and J by 8 bases.

The chain couples TRBV30 to TRBJ1-4; 7 nucleotides line up with TRBD1. V lost 4 bases, J lost 2 bases, and 4 bases stayed unmatched. The CDR3 has 14 residues. Germline V gives CDR1 GTSNPN, CDR2 SVGIG (reference sequence). The CDR3 sequence is CAWNPTGTNEKLFF. CDR3 nucleotide sequence: TGTGCCTGGAACCCGACAGGGACTAATGAAAAACTGTTTTTT.

V usage is TRBV7-7 and J usage is TRBJ2-5; 7 bases align to TRBD2. Looked up from germline, CDR1 is SSHAT and CDR2 is FNYEAQ (reference sequence). V trimming: 5 bases; J trimming: 1 base; junction bases outside the gene matches: 7. The CDR3 totals 15 residues. For the CDR3, the DNA is TGTGCCAGCAGCCCGGAGGGACTACTCCAAGAGACCCAGTACTTC. Its protein is CASSPEGLLQETQYF.

The rearrangement links TRBV27 to TRBJ1-1, with D unclear. The germline V and J ends were trimmed by 8 bases and 5 bases, with 18 bases remaining between them. The CDR3 is 14 residues long. The germline CDR1 and CDR2 sequences are MNHEY and SMNVEV (reference sequence). Here the CDR3 reads CASGSHLSGTEAFF. The DNA for the CDR3 is TGTGCCAGCGGCTCTCACCTGTCGGGTACTGAAGCTTTCTTT.

This chain links TRBV7-9 with TRBJ2-7, with 9 bases that match TRBD1. The CDR3 runs 14 residues. The J segment lost 5 bases and the V segment lost 5 bases, leaving 7 bases of the junction unmatched. Germline CDR1 reads SEHNR; CDR2 reads FQNEAQ (reference sequence). The CDR3 nucleotides are TGTGCCAGCAGCCCGAACAGGGGGCAACACGAGCAGTACTTC. As protein: CASSPNRGQHEQYF.

This clone was observed a few times. The chain couples TRBV7-2 to TRBJ2-7, with 8 nucleotides matching TRBD2. The CDR3 length is 14 residues. Germline CDR1 is SGHTA and CDR2 is FQGNSA. The trim removed 8 bases at V and 4 bases at J, leaving 10 bases unmatched. The CDR3 spells CASRRSGGQYEQYF. The CDR3 DNA reads TGTGCCAGCCGGAGAAGCGGGGGACAATACGAGCAGTACTTC.

This chain connects TRBV30 to TRBJ1-1; D is unresolved. Looked up from germline, CDR1 is GTSNPN and CDR2 is SVGIG (reference sequence). V was shortened by 0 bases and J by 4 bases, with 18 bases between the two germline ends. There are 16 residues in the CDR3. In DNA, the CDR3 is TGTGCCTGGAGTGTACTTGGGGAGGGAGTAATCACTGAAGCTTTCTTT. Translating it yields CAWSVLGEGVITEAFF.

This clone is a singleton in its sample. V is TRBV5-1 and J is TRBJ1-1, with D unresolved. The CDR3 contains 14 residues. Germline assignment: CDR1 SGHRS and CDR2 YFSETQ. V was pared by 2 bases and J by 1 base, with 9 bases between. DNA for the CDR3: TGCGCCAGCAGCTTCCAAACGGGGAACACTGAAGCTTTCTTT. Its protein is CASSFQTGNTEAFF.

The chain joins TRBV6-5 to TRBJ2-2; the match to TRBD2 covers 7 bases. Germline V CDR1 and CDR2: MNHEY, SVGAGI. The CDR3 length is 14 residues. V lost 6 bases, J lost 3 bases, and 4 bases stayed unmatched. For the CDR3, the DNA is TGTGCCAGCAGGGGGCTAGCGGACACCGGGGAGCTGTTTTTT. It yields the protein CASRGLADTGELFF.

This CDR3 reads CASSSPKTGTGSGQYF. The CDR3 nucleotides are TGTGCCAGCAGCTCCCCGAAGACCGGGACAGGGTCGGGGCAGTACTTC. This chain connects TRBV9 to TRBJ2-7, with TRBD1 matching 9 bases. Germline V gives CDR1 SGDLS, CDR2 YYNGEE. The junction had 17 bases not matched to a gene; V was cut back by 4 bases and J by 9 bases. CDR3 size: 16 residues.

CDR3 nucleotide sequence: TGTGCCTGGAGTGAAGGGACAGAGCTCAATCAGCCCCAGCATTTT. Translating it yields CAWSEGTELNQPQHF. V and J are TRBV30 and TRBJ1-5; TRBD1 matches at 7 bases. From germline, CDR1 is GTSNPN and CDR2 SVGIG (reference sequence). After removal of 1 base from V and 3 bases from J, the junction contained 6 bases not matched to a gene. This CDR3 spans 15 amino acids. Complete variable domain (other parts from reference TRBV30 and TRBJ1-5): SQTIHQWPATLVQPVGSPLSLECTVEGTSNPNLYWYRQAAGRGLQLLFYSVGIGQISSEVPQNLSASRPQDRQFILSSKKLLLSDSGFYLCAWSEGTELNQPQHFGDGTRLSIL.

The rearrangement links TRBV6-5 to TRBJ1-5, with D possibly TRBD1 on 6 matching bases. The CDR3 is made up of 12 amino acids. V was pared by 1 base and J by 10 bases, with 8 bases between. The V gene's germline CDR1 is MNHEY and CDR2 SVGAGI. Written as DNA, the CDR3 is TGTGCCAGCAGTTACTTTGGGGGCCCCCAGCATTTT. Protein product: CASSYFGGPQHF.

The chain links TRBV30 to TRBJ1-1, with unresolved D. The CDR3 spans 13 residues. CDR1 is GTSNPN, CDR2 SVGIG, per germline (reference sequence). Trimming took 3 bases from V and 0 from J, leaving 8 bases between them. CDR3 nucleotide sequence: TGTGCCTGGAGACTCGGGGTGAACACTGAAGCTTTCTTT. This gives the protein CAWRLGVNTEAFF.

The chain employs TRBV18 and TRBJ1-4; 8 bases fit TRBD1. This CDR3 comprises 18 residues. The trim removed 4 bases at V and 1 base at J, leaving 11 bases unmatched. Germline-derived CDR1 and CDR2 are KGHSH and LQKENI. In DNA, the CDR3 is TGTGCCAGCTCACAGACGCCGGGACAGGTCCAAACTAATGAAAAACTGTTTTTT. Encoded protein: CASSQTPGQVQTNEKLFF.

CDR3 sequence reads: CASSSTQGAVNYGYTF. For the CDR3, the DNA is TGTGCCAGCAGTTCTACCCAGGGGGCCGTTAACTATGGCTACACCTTC. The chain recombines TRBV2 with TRBJ1-2, with 8 bases fitting TRBD1. J lost 1 base, V lost 5 bases, and 9 bases had no gene match. The CDR3 runs 16 residues. CDR1 is SNHLY, CDR2 FYNNEI, per germline.

The V and J genes are TRBV5-6 and TRBJ1-1, with D unresolved. With 4 bases removed from V and 6 bases from J, the gap between germline ends came to 13 bases. There are 13 residues in the CDR3. Germline lookup yields CDR1 SGHDT and CDR2 YYEEEE. CDR3 nucleotide sequence: TGTGCCAGCAGCCGCCTCGCGGGCGCTGAAGCTTTCTTT. It encodes CASSRLAGAEAFF.

The chain joins TRBV5-1 to TRBJ2-2; 7 nucleotides agree with TRBD1. V shed 4 bases and J 6 bases; nucleotides not matched to a gene: 6. This CDR3 comprises 14 residues. CDR1 and CDR2 from the germline V gene are SGHRS and YFSETQ. The CDR3 coding sequence is TGCGCCAGCAGCAGAGGACAGGACGCCGGGGAGCTGTTTTTT. It yields the protein CASSRGQDAGELFF.

This rearrangement joins TRBV12-3 or TRBV12-4 to TRBJ2-1; D ambiguous. The CDR3 runs to 12 residues. Trimming took 5 bases from V and 7 from J, leaving 9 bases between them. The CDR3 DNA follows: TGTGCCAGCAGTACATTAGCTAATGAGCAGTTCTTC. Its protein is CASSTLANEQFF.

The chain joins TRBV7-2 to TRBJ1-1; D unclear. Germline CDR1 SGHTA, CDR2 FQGNSA. This CDR3 contains 14 residues. V gave up 5 bases and J gave up 11 bases, with 21 bases separating them. The CDR3 nucleotides are TGTGCCAGCAGCCACGAGGCCTACCCTCTACACGCTTTCTTT. Its translation: CASSHEAYPLHAFF.

This clone was counted ten times or more. V gene TRBV27 combines with J gene TRBJ2-1, with 11 bases identical to TRBD1. The CDR3 runs 16 residues. CDR1 is MNHEY, CDR2 SMNVEV, per germline (reference sequence). Losses at the gene ends were 2 bases for V and 6 bases for J; bases not matched to a gene: 6. The CDR3 loop reads CASSLAGTGGINEQFF. The CDR3 DNA is TGTGCCAGCAGTTTAGCAGGGACAGGGGGAATCAATGAGCAGTTCTTC.

The J gene is TRBJ1-6, the V gene TRBV19, with D unclear. Germline CDR1 reads LNHDA; CDR2 reads SQIVND (reference sequence). The CDR3 has 14 residues. Trimming removed 1 base from V and 9 bases from J, with 10 bases in between. The CDR3 sequence: CASSIAPNGSPLHF. As DNA, the CDR3 is TGTGCCAGTAGTATAGCCCCAAACGGTTCACCCCTCCACTTT.

J is TRBJ1-1 and V is TRBV25-1; no clear D gene. The germline V gene encodes CDR1 MGHDK and CDR2 SYGVNS. V was shortened by 7 bases and J by 4 bases, with 7 bases between the two germline ends. This CDR3 contains 11 residues. CDR3 sequence reads: CASNGGTEAFF. CDR3 sequence (DNA): TGTGCCAGCAACGGAGGCACTGAAGCTTTCTTT.

V usage is TRBV7-2 and J usage is TRBJ2-1; D remains unclear. Germline V gene data show CDR1 as SGHTA and CDR2 as FQGNSA. The CDR3 runs 13 residues. The germline V and J ends were trimmed by 7 bases and 10 bases, with 17 bases remaining between them. The CDR3 sequence: CASIEPPGREQFF. The DNA of the CDR3 is TGTGCCAGCATCGAACCCCCGGGTAGAGAGCAGTTCTTC. The full variable domain, its missing parts supplied by reference TRBV7-2 and TRBJ2-1, is GAGVSQSPSNKVTEKGKDVELRCDPISGHTALYWYRQSLGQGLEFLIYFQGNSAPDKSGLPSDRFSAERTGGSVSTLTIQRTQQEDSAVYLCASIEPPGREQFFGPGTRLTVL.

The chain links TRBV6-1 to TRBJ1-2; perhaps TRBD1 as D (5 bases). Trimming left V 3 bases short and J 5 bases short, with 10 bases between. CDR1 and CDR2 from the germline V gene are MNHNS and SASEGT. The CDR3 runs to 13 residues. Here the CDR3 reads CASSETTDYGYTF. CDR3 DNA sequence: TGTGCCAGCAGTGAGACGACAGATTATGGCTACACCTTC.